Listed here is a single TCR beta chain. The antigen is not known. This CDR3 region has 16 residues. Germline loops: CDR1 SNHLY, CDR2 FYNNEI. Trimming cost V 6 bases and J 8 bases, with 20 bases left between them. Method: immunoSEQ multiplex PCR; TCRdb's copy keeps in-frame clones and lacks some. The data show about 270,000 clones, 85% to 95% seen once. The data originate from a study of T cell responses to AZD1222 COVID-19 vaccine. Findings and caveats of the study: Donors were largely white British and mainly female; clonal diversity was possibly underestimated. The number of AZD1222 recipients seropositive at baseline was only 5 to 7. Nearly half of spike-specific TCRs reportedly go after variant regions that carry no mutations. After two AZD1222 doses, spike-specific TCR breadth and depth rose versus day 0.

This TCR came from an adult who received the AZD1222 COVID-19 vaccine. The source material was peripheral blood, sampled 28 days after the second AZD1222 dose. The chain has TRBV2 and TRBJ1-6; D call uncertain. The CDR3 reads CASRSPFFLDDSPLHF. The CDR3 DNA is TGTGCCAGCAGATCCCCCTTTTTCTTGGATGATTCACCCCTCCACTTT.